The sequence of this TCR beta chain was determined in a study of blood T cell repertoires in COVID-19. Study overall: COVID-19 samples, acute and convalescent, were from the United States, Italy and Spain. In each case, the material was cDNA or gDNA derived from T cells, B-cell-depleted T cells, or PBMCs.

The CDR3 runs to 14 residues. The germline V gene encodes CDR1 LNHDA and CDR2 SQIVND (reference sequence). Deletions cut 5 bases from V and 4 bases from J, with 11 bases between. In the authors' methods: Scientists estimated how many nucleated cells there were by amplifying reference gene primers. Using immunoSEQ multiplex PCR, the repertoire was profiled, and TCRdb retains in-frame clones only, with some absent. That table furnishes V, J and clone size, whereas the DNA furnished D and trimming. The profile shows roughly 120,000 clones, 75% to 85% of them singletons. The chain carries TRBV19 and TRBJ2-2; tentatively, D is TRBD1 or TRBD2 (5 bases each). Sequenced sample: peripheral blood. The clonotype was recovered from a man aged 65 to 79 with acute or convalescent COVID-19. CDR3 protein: CASSVGESTGELFF. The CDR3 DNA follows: TGTGCCAGTAGTGTAGGGGAGAGCACCGGGGAGCTGTTTTTT.